Listed below are T cell receptor beta chains from one sample, sequenced in a study of read filtering for tumor transcriptome and immune sequencing. Using its own MiXCR run on the reads, TCRdb lists one record per CDR3 protein. The table has over 35,000 distinct CDR3 sequences, about an eighth seen once. The material sequenced was a population of CD138-negative cells sorted from bone marrow. All receptors derive from a donor at least 40 years old with multiple myeloma. The CDR3 runs from the conserved cysteine through the conserved F or W. Each record gives: CDR3 protein, V gene, J gene, CDR3 length.

CASSPPRTWQNSPLHF	TRBV27	TRBJ1-6	16
CASSPDLRSEKLFF	TRBV7-2	TRBJ1-4	14
CASSPTRDTRGSYNEQSF	TRBV19	TRBJ2-1	18
CASSYSNVGVGEKLFF	TRBV6-5	TRBJ1-4	16
CASSQESALSYEQYF	TRBV3-1	TRBJ2-7	15
CASSRTVTGELFF	TRBV12-3/TRBV12-4	TRBJ2-2	13
CASSLEGLAGYTF	TRBV7-9	TRBJ1-2	13
CASSEAGESTDTQYF	TRBV5-1	TRBJ2-3	15
CAIAGTGEEQYF	TRBV2	TRBJ2-7	12
CATTLGYEQFF	TRBV7-8	TRBJ2-1	11
CASSPPERGTDTQYF	TRBV3-1	TRBJ2-3	15